The 10 T cell receptor beta chains reported below all come from one sample, sequenced in a study of blood T cell repertoires in COVID-19. Assay: immunoSEQ multiplex PCR; the TCRdb copy retains only in-frame clones and omits some. The sample lists 55,000 to 75,000 clones; roughly two thirds were seen once. The sequenced sample was peripheral blood. The receptors originated from a woman in her seventies with COVID-19, enrolled during active disease.

The chain combines TRBV27 with TRBJ1-1; D unresolved. The CDR3 has 14 residues. V was pared by 10 bases and J by 1 base, with 16 bases between. Germline loops: CDR1 MNHEY, CDR2 SMNVEV (reference sequence). In DNA, the CDR3 is TGTGCCACCAGGAACACTCCGGGGAACACTGAAGCTTTCTTT. Translated, it gives CATRNTPGNTEAFF.

In its sample, this clone was seen a few times. The chain couples TRBV6-1 to TRBJ2-7; 10 positions agree with TRBD2. This CDR3 is 15 amino acids long. The V gene end was trimmed by 1 base and the J gene end by 3 bases; junction bases not matched to a gene: 3. Germline V CDR1 and CDR2: MNHNS, SASEGT. The CDR3 DNA reads TGTGCCAGCAGTGAAGTGAGGACTAGCGGCTACGAGCAGTACTTC. This gives the protein CASSEVRTSGYEQYF.

This clone was detected only once. This chain connects TRBV11-1 to TRBJ2-3; 7 positions match TRBD1. The V segment lost 6 bases and the J segment 1 base; nucleotides outside the gene matches: 4. Germline-derived CDR1 and CDR2 are SGHAT and FQDESV (reference sequence). The CDR3 has 14 residues. Here the CDR3 reads CASSLDRGTDTQYF. CDR3 coding DNA: TGTGCCAGCAGTCTCGACAGGGGCACAGATACGCAGTATTTT.

This clone was seen ten or more times. This chain links TRBV2 with TRBJ2-1, with 9 bases matching TRBD2. V lost 1 base to trimming and J lost 7 bases; unmatched junction nucleotides: 8. This CDR3 region has 16 residues. Germline values: CDR1 SNHLY, CDR2 FYNNEI. The CDR3 region has the DNA TGTGCCAGCAGTGAAGAAGGTACTAGCGGGCGAAATGAGCAGTTCTTC. Translating gives CASSEEGTSGRNEQFF.

The chain has TRBV3-1 (or the pseudogene TRBV3-2) and TRBJ2-5; D gene unclear. Trimming removed 0 bases at V and 1 base at J, with 9 bases between. In germline, CDR1 is LGHDT, CDR2 YNNKEL (reference sequence). The CDR3 runs 15 residues. CDR3 DNA sequence: TGTGCCAGCAGCCAAGAGGTCTTACTCCAAGAGACCCAGTACTTC. This gives the protein CASSQEVLLQETQYF.

V gene TRBV28 combines with J gene TRBJ2-1; 9 bases match TRBD1. The V gene's germline CDR1 is MDHEN and CDR2 SYDVKM. Germline trimming cut 6 bases from V and 10 bases from J; bases unmatched to any gene: 13. This CDR3 spans 15 amino acids. CDR3 sequence (DNA): TGTGCCAGCAGCTTAGGTGGACAGGGGTATAGGGAGCAGTTCTTC. This encodes CASSLGGQGYREQFF.

The rearrangement links TRBV11-3 to TRBJ2-3, with D perhaps TRBD1 (6 bases). Germline CDR1 and CDR2: SGHNT and YENEEA. The CDR3 spans 14 residues. Trimming cost V 3 bases and J 1 base, with 8 bases left between them. CDR3 sequence: CASSLAGGTDTQYF. The CDR3 bases are TGTGCCAGCAGCTTGGCAGGGGGCACAGATACGCAGTATTTT. Looking up the rest from reference TRBV11-3 and TRBJ2-3 gives the full variable domain: EAGVVQSPRYKIIEKKQPVAFWCNPISGHNTLYWYLQNLGQGPELLIRYENEEAVDDSQLPKDRFSAERLKGVDSTLKIQPAELGDSAVYLCASSLAGGTDTQYFGPGTRLTVL.

The rearrangement joins TRBV10-3 to TRBJ1-6; D is possibly TRBD1 (6 bases). Trimming pared 2 bases from V and 5 bases from J, leaving 10 bases between. Germline assignment: CDR1 ENHRY and CDR2 SYGVKD. The CDR3 sequence is 15 residues long. The CDR3 sequence: CAISERQGHNSPLHF. The DNA of the CDR3 is TGTGCCATCAGTGAGAGGCAGGGGCATAATTCACCCCTCCACTTT.

J is TRBJ1-1 and V is TRBV27; 10 bases map to TRBD1. This CDR3 has 14 residues. Trimming took 5 bases from V and 4 from J; bases not matched to a gene: 4. Germline V gene data show CDR1 as MNHEY and CDR2 as SMNVEV (reference sequence). The CDR3 reads CASSPTGGLTEAFF. The DNA of the CDR3 is TGTGCCAGCAGTCCGACAGGGGGCCTCACTGAAGCTTTCTTT.

This chain connects TRBV7-2 to TRBJ2-2; 9 positions match TRBD2. V lost 1 base and J lost 6; bases outside the gene matches: 6. CDR3 length: 16 residues. Germline CDR1 reads SGHTA; CDR2 reads FQGNSA. Written as DNA, the CDR3 is TGTGCCAGCAGCTTAGTACCGCGGGGGGGCGCCGGGGAGCTGTTTTTT. This encodes CASSLVPRGGAGELFF.